Sequencing of this T cell receptor beta chain was carried out in a study of regulatory T cells in long-lasting Graves disease (dated by TCRdb to the early 2020s). About the full investigation: Newly diagnosed Graves' disease patients had taken antithyroid drugs for less than 3 months. Patients with persistent Graves' disease were compared with patients with newly diagnosed Graves' disease using TCR sequencing and RNA sequencing of peripheral blood. The study was registered as a clinical trial and conducted in China. A total of approximately 35 samples underwent TCR sequencing: about 13 from persistent and some 20 from newly diagnosed Graves' disease patients. Overall results and qualifications from the work: Compared with newly diagnosed patients, patients with persistent Graves' disease had lower TCR Shannon entropy and fewer highly expanded clones, which suggests clonal expansion. Patients with persistent disease shared more public clonotypes (around 2,500) than newly diagnosed patients did (nearly 1,000). TRBV28, TRBJ1-2 and TRBJ2-5 were preferentially used in persistent disease, while TRBV20-1 and TRBJ2-1 were favored in newly diagnosed disease. The authors noted that the small sample size was a limitation that may lower accuracy. Only peripheral blood was studied, because thyroid tissue, the primary lesion, was inaccessible. Sequencing and analysis were limited to the TCR beta chain.

In light of the paper, this sample's time point label describes: newly diagnosed GD, antithyroid drugs for less than 3 months. For both TCR sequencing and RNA sequencing, RNA was extracted from PBMCs using TRIzol. The diagnosis of Graves' disease was made according to American Thyroid Association guidelines. Patients for the study were recruited at an endocrinology department in Xi'an, China. Each patient gave 8.5 to 9.5 milliliters of peripheral blood, collected in an EDTA anticoagulant tube. Ficoll Paque Plus density gradient separation was used to isolate PBMCs, and no further T cell sorting was done. RNA quality was checked with an Agilent 2100 Bioanalyzer and agarose gel, and concentration with a NanoDrop 2000. In regard to this clonotype: No cognate antigen has been identified for it. Per-nucleotide qualities are absent, and no much larger clonotype sits a single base away.

Cut back by 4 bases and 13 bases, the V and J ends lie 20 bases apart. The CDR3 has 14 amino acids, counting the end cysteine and phenylalanine. The kept DNA is CDR3 alone, 42 bases in frame from the first base. CDR1 MNHNS and CDR2 SASEGT are derived from the germline V gene. Libraries were made using multiplex PCR. Sequenced on an Illumina HiSeq 4000. CDR3 regions were amplified by Arm-PCR with iRepertoire HTBI primers to construct TCR beta libraries. Before sequencing, the PCR products underwent gel purification. Per the original workflow: Gene usage analysis of CDR3 amino acid clonotypes relied on the roughly 60 TRBV and 14 TRBJ segments identified across samples. COPE and FqMerger were used to merge filtered high-quality paired reads into contigs. BLAST was used to align contigs to IMGT TRBV, TRBD and TRBJ reference genes, with CDR3 defined following IMGT. Highly expanded clones were defined as clonotypes with a frequency above 0.1%. Repertoire diversity was measured by Shannon entropy, and V-J evenness by the Gini coefficient. A clonotype was considered public if more than one individual shared it. The public reads were reanalyzed by TCRdb: fastp trimming at Q25, MiXCR alignment, in-frame beta chains only. Rows are combined by CDR3 protein, so each entry shows the most common genes and DNA. The V and J calls were not made by the authors but by TCRdb's processing. The sample table holds about 330,000 distinct CDR3 sequences, of which under 20% were seen once. The ten largest clones add up to around 20% of the sample.

These data were likewise used in another study, on T cells in Graves' hyperthyroidism and ophthalmopathy. As the second paper documents: A patient counted as having stable Graves' hyperthyroidism if no progression to ophthalmopathy occurred over 18 months of follow-up. Hyperthyroidism patients were aged 18 to 65 years and newly diagnosed, with disease duration of less than 2 months. Exclusion was applied to patients with uncontrolled infections, other autoimmune diseases, pregnancy or lactation. Diagnoses were based on clinical symptoms, serum thyroxine and TRAb, thyroid ultrasound and orbital computed tomography. The TCR CDR3 was subjected to a first round of RT-PCR using the HTBI primer set and the Qiagen OneStep RT-PCR kit. Most expanded thyroid clonotypes (frequency above 0.001) were also detected in blood, suggesting blood repertoires may reflect thyroid immune responses. Ophthalmopathy was separated from stable hyperthyroidism by a 13 V-J signature model, with approximately 86% sensitivity and approximately 81% specificity obtained in cross-validation and 80%/75% obtained in testing. In validation, progression to ophthalmopathy was predicted by the model with 70.59% sensitivity and under 85% specificity, a median of roughly 6.4 months before onset. To identify distinguishing TCR V-J signatures, a discovery cohort of about 95 patients was used, comprising 43 with Graves' ophthalmopathy and around 60 with stable Graves' hyperthyroidism. Prospective prediction of ophthalmopathy was tested in an independent validation cohort consisting of fewer than 20 hyperthyroidism patients and 17 patients who later progressed to ophthalmopathy. The approximately 98 discovery patients were randomly divided into training and test sets at a 7:3 ratio. Thyroid tissue and blood T-cell repertoires from six Graves' hyperthyroidism patients were also compared in the study. Once sampling was done, hyperthyroidism patients were given methimazole at a starting dose of 30 mg daily, whereas ophthalmopathy patients were given high-dose intravenous methylprednisolone. Libraries were constructed in a second round of multiplex PCR, after which size selection and purification were performed. The libraries were sequenced on an Illumina HiSeq2000 using paired-end 100 bp reads. SOAPnuke was used to process the raw data, with reads discarded if the reads contained adapters or uncalled bases, had a mean Phred below 15, or lacked an exact constant-primer or identifier match. COPE v1.2.5 was used to merge high-quality paired reads, and clonotypes were defined as unique nucleotide sequences. MiTCR v1.1 was used to align the clonotypes against IMGT TRBV, TRBD and TRBJ reference segments. Analysis was restricted to V-J combinations with a frequency above 0.0001, which covered approximately 99% of repertoires. A TCS score was defined as the ratio of F50 (clonal expansion) to E x V (chaos), with BLOSUM62-based TCRdist applied between CDR3 peptides within each V-J. Welch's t-statistics and random forest reduced roughly 540 V-J features to 10 to 15, which were used in a naive Bayes classifier (R e1071). Sample size was not statistically predetermined, and investigators were not blinded to group allocation. According to the paper, TCR Vbeta CDR3 sequencing was carried out on 120 to 150 peripheral blood samples, which came from approximately 41 ophthalmopathy, roughly 75 hyperthyroidism and roughly 17 progressor patients.

The chain uses TRBV6-1 and TRBJ2-1, with no reliable assignment of the D segment. The receptor was derived from a woman younger than 35 with Graves disease. Donor details come from another sample of the same person, matched by shared clones. Sequenced material: peripheral blood mononuclear cells (PBMCs), taken at new diagnosis, from a patient treated with antithyroid drugs. Here is the DNA: TGTGCCAGCAGTGCGCCCGTCCCATTAGTGTTACAGTTCTTC. Translated, this is CASSAPVPLVLQFF.